Listed here is a single T cell receptor (beta chain). The data belong to a study of blood T cell repertoires in COVID-19. Study in general: COVID-19 samples collected from the United States, Italy and Spain covered acute and convalescent phases. From T cells, B-cell-depleted T cells, or PBMCs came the material, which was cDNA or gDNA.

Original analysis: Reference gene primers were amplified, and this amplification served to estimate nucleated cell counts. Assay used: immunoSEQ multiplex PCR; TCRdb lists only in-frame clones, some missing. The V and J calls and clone size come from that table; D and trimming were worked out from the DNA. In the table there are roughly 120,000 clones, approximately 87% of which are singletons. Trimming removed 0 bases from V and 8 bases from J, with 10 bases in between. The CDR3 totals 13 residues. The germline V gene encodes CDR1 LGHDT and CDR2 YNNKEL (reference sequence). The receptor was derived from a man aged 65 to 79 who had recovered from COVID-19. V gene TRBV3-1 (or the pseudogene TRBV3-2) combines with J gene TRBJ1-2; D perhaps matches TRBD1 (5 bases). Sequenced input: peripheral blood. CDR3 nucleotide sequence: TGTGCCAGCAGCCAAGAGGGCCAGGGCGGCTACACCTTC. Its translation: CASSQEGQGGYTF.